These T cell receptor beta chains were read from a single sample in a study of graft-versus-host responses after intestinal transplantation. Sequencing was performed with immunoSEQ multiplex PCR; in TCRdb, only in-frame clones are kept and a portion is missing. The data hold about 97,000 clones, with around 90% observed a single time. Here the sequenced sample was PBMCs, taken about 450 days after intestinal transplant. The receptors shown here come from a human patient who received an intestinal transplant, so some T cells may come from the graft donor. The CDR3 runs from the conserved cysteine through the conserved F or W. Each record gives: D gene, V gene, J gene, clone size, CDR3 protein, CDR3 DNA. The D gene is left open where the match is weak. Clone size is given for some rows only: seen once, a few or many times, or a class if the clone is expanded.

d_gene: -
v_gene: TRBV27
j_gene: TRBJ1-6
abundance: -
CDR3aa: CASSLGAAGPLHF
CDR3nt: TGTGCCAGCAGCCTAGGGGCAGCAGGACCCCTCCACTTT

d_gene: -
v_gene: TRBV14
j_gene: TRBJ1-5
abundance: -
CDR3aa: CDVGASNQPQHF
CDR3nt: TGTGACGTGGGGGCCAGCAATCAGCCCCAGCATTTT

d_gene: TRBD1
v_gene: TRBV11-3
j_gene: TRBJ2-5
abundance: -
CDR3aa: CASRRGGEETQYF
CDR3nt: TGTGCCAGCAGACGAGGGGGCGAAGAGACCCAGTACTTC

d_gene: -
v_gene: TRBV4-2
j_gene: TRBJ1-4
abundance: -
CDR3aa: CASSQDRPGGAREKLFF
CDR3nt: TGTGCCAGCAGCCAAGATCGCCCCGGTGGGGCTCGCGAAAAACTGTTTTTT

d_gene: TRBD1
v_gene: TRBV5-4
j_gene: TRBJ1-1
abundance: -
CDR3aa: CASREDRGLGTEAFF
CDR3nt: TGTGCCAGCAGAGAGGACAGGGGGCTGGGCACTGAAGCTTTCTTT

d_gene: -
v_gene: TRBV2
j_gene: TRBJ1-2
abundance: once
CDR3aa: CASSEKLRNTF
CDR3nt: TGTGCCAGCAGTGAAAAATTGAGGAACACCTTC

d_gene: TRBD1
v_gene: TRBV2
j_gene: TRBJ2-1
abundance: -
CDR3aa: CASHSGTGSAEQFF
CDR3nt: TGTGCCTCACACTCCGGGACAGGGAGCGCCGAGCAGTTCTTC

d_gene: -
v_gene: TRBV5-1
j_gene: TRBJ1-6
abundance: -
CDR3aa: CASSLGGGPGSPLHF
CDR3nt: TGCGCCAGCAGCTTGGGGGGAGGTCCCGGTTCACCCCTCCACTTT

d_gene: TRBD2
v_gene: TRBV6-1
j_gene: TRBJ2-5
abundance: -
CDR3aa: CASGTSTETQYF
CDR3nt: TGTGCCAGCGGGACTAGCACGGAGACCCAGTACTTC

d_gene: -
v_gene: TRBV6-5
j_gene: TRBJ1-2
abundance: -
CDR3aa: CASSYGGRDGYTF
CDR3nt: TGTGCCAGCAGTTATGGGGGCCGGGATGGCTACACCTTC

d_gene: -
v_gene: TRBV15
j_gene: TRBJ2-7
abundance: -
CDR3aa: CATSKEQGRYEQYF
CDR3nt: TGTGCCACCAGCAAAGAACAGGGTCGGTACGAGCAGTACTTC

d_gene: -
v_gene: TRBV25-1
j_gene: TRBJ1-6
abundance: -
CDR3aa: CASSEFKASPLHF
CDR3nt: TGTGCCAGCAGTGAATTTAAGGCTTCACCCCTCCACTTT

d_gene: TRBD1
v_gene: TRBV4-1
j_gene: TRBJ1-6
abundance: few
CDR3aa: CASSQGRTGGGSPLHF
CDR3nt: TGCGCCAGCAGCCAAGGTCGGACAGGGGGAGGTTCACCCCTCCACTTT

d_gene: -
v_gene: TRBV4-1
j_gene: TRBJ1-4
abundance: -
CDR3aa: CASSQPPYSATNEKLFF
CDR3nt: TGCGCCAGCAGCCAACCACCGTACAGCGCAACTAATGAAAAACTGTTTTTT

d_gene: -
v_gene: TRBV13
j_gene: TRBJ1-1
abundance: once
CDR3aa: CASSPTGTMGNTEAFF
CDR3nt: TGTGCCAGCAGCCCCACCGGGACTATGGGGAACACTGAAGCTTTCTTT

d_gene: -
v_gene: TRBV6-1
j_gene: TRBJ1-2
abundance: -
CDR3aa: CASSGEGISYGYTF
CDR3nt: TGTGCCAGCAGTGGTGAAGGGATAAGCTATGGCTACACCTTC

d_gene: TRBD1
v_gene: TRBV15
j_gene: TRBJ2-7
abundance: -
CDR3aa: CATSPPGTGGYEQYF
CDR3nt: TGTGCCACCAGCCCACCCGGGACAGGGGGCTACGAGCAGTACTTC

d_gene: TRBD1
v_gene: TRBV7-2
j_gene: TRBJ2-7
abundance: few
CDR3aa: CASSLVGTGAEQYF
CDR3nt: TGTGCCAGCAGCTTAGTGGGGACAGGGGCCGAGCAGTACTTC

d_gene: -
v_gene: TRBV6-5
j_gene: TRBJ1-2
abundance: -
CDR3aa: CASSEAPERGYTF
CDR3nt: TGTGCCAGCAGTGAAGCCCCGGAGCGTGGCTACACCTTC

d_gene: -
v_gene: TRBV21-1
j_gene: TRBJ1-3
abundance: -
CDR3aa: CASRQHPGHLSGNTIYF
CDR3nt: TGTGCCAGCCGCCAACATCCGGGACACCTCTCTGGAAACACCATATATTTT

d_gene: TRBD1
v_gene: TRBV2
j_gene: TRBJ1-1
abundance: -
CDR3aa: CASRGAGTGKVTEAFF
CDR3nt: TGTGCCAGCAGGGGCGCGGGGACAGGGAAGGTAACTGAAGCTTTCTTT

d_gene: TRBD1
v_gene: TRBV29-1
j_gene: TRBJ1-3
abundance: -
CDR3aa: CSAMTGLSSGNTIYF
CDR3nt: TGCAGCGCCATGACAGGGCTCAGCTCTGGAAACACCATATATTTT

d_gene: -
v_gene: TRBV10-1
j_gene: TRBJ2-2
abundance: -
CDR3aa: CASSEDISNTGELFF
CDR3nt: TGCGCCAGCAGTGAGGACATTTCGAACACCGGGGAGCTGTTTTTT

d_gene: -
v_gene: TRBV2
j_gene: TRBJ2-5
abundance: -
CDR3aa: CASSVGETQYF
CDR3nt: TGTGCCAGCAGTGTGGGAGAGACCCAGTACTTC

d_gene: -
v_gene: TRBV7-3
j_gene: TRBJ1-2
abundance: -
CDR3aa: CASSLRPGANYGYTF
CDR3nt: TGTGCCAGCAGCTTAAGGCCCGGAGCTAACTATGGCTACACCTTC

d_gene: -
v_gene: TRBV15
j_gene: TRBJ2-5
abundance: few
CDR3aa: CATSRTGEGETQYF
CDR3nt: TGTGCCACCAGCAGAACGGGTGAGGGGGAGACCCAGTACTTC

d_gene: -
v_gene: TRBV7-9
j_gene: TRBJ2-1
abundance: -
CDR3aa: CASSGTLYNEQFF
CDR3nt: TGTGCCAGCTCCGGGACGTTATACAATGAGCAGTTCTTC

d_gene: -
v_gene: TRBV5-8
j_gene: TRBJ2-7
abundance: -
CDR3aa: CASSLGGAGRSYEQYF
CDR3nt: TGTGCCAGCAGCTTGGGGGGCGCGGGCCGATCCTACGAGCAGTACTTC

d_gene: -
v_gene: TRBV19
j_gene: TRBJ1-4
abundance: -
CDR3aa: CASSTSRSPTNEKLFF
CDR3nt: TGTGCCAGTAGTACGTCCAGGAGCCCAACTAATGAAAAACTGTTTTTT

d_gene: TRBD2
v_gene: TRBV6-5
j_gene: TRBJ2-1
abundance: -
CDR3aa: CASSYSTSGGAEQFF
CDR3nt: TGTGCCAGCAGTTACTCGACTAGCGGGGGGGCGGAGCAGTTCTTC

d_gene: -
v_gene: TRBV6-5
j_gene: TRBJ1-1
abundance: -
CDR3aa: CASSYSPRAAEAFF
CDR3nt: TGTGCCAGCAGTTACTCACCCAGGGCTGCTGAAGCTTTCTTT

d_gene: TRBD1
v_gene: TRBV7-2
j_gene: TRBJ1-2
abundance: -
CDR3aa: CASSLDTGTGYFGGGYTF
CDR3nt: TGTGCCAGCAGCTTAGACACCGGGACAGGGTATTTTGGCGGTGGCTACACCTTC

d_gene: -
v_gene: TRBV9
j_gene: TRBJ2-7
abundance: -
CDR3aa: CASSSLYNSYEQYF
CDR3nt: TGTGCCAGCAGCTCACTTTATAACTCCTACGAGCAGTACTTC

d_gene: -
v_gene: TRBV7-9
j_gene: TRBJ2-5
abundance: -
CDR3aa: CASSSRGGETQYF
CDR3nt: TGTGCCAGCAGCTCCCGGGGCGGAGAGACCCAGTACTTC

d_gene: -
v_gene: TRBV5-1
j_gene: TRBJ2-3
abundance: -
CDR3aa: CASSLARTDDTQYF
CDR3nt: TGCGCCAGCAGCTTGGCCCGGACGGACGATACGCAGTATTTT

d_gene: TRBD1
v_gene: TRBV10-3
j_gene: TRBJ1-1
abundance: -
CDR3aa: CAIRPGQVGLNTEAFF
CDR3nt: TGTGCCATCAGGCCGGGACAGGTGGGATTAAACACTGAAGCTTTCTTT

d_gene: -
v_gene: TRBV5-1
j_gene: TRBJ1-3
abundance: -
CDR3aa: CASSLADSTSGNTIYF
CDR3nt: TGCGCCAGCAGCTTGGCAGACAGTACCTCTGGAAACACCATATATTTT

d_gene: -
v_gene: TRBV19
j_gene: TRBJ2-1
abundance: -
CDR3aa: CASSSSDEQFF
CDR3nt: TGTGCCAGTAGTTCCAGCGATGAGCAGTTCTTC

d_gene: -
v_gene: TRBV9
j_gene: TRBJ1-4
abundance: -
CDR3aa: CASRPTGQKNEKLFF
CDR3nt: TGTGCCAGCAGGCCAACAGGACAGAAAAATGAAAAACTGTTTTTT

d_gene: TRBD1
v_gene: TRBV2
j_gene: TRBJ1-5
abundance: -
CDR3aa: CASSEGGQGGRQPQHF
CDR3nt: TGTGCCAGCAGTGAAGGGGGTCAGGGGGGGCGACAGCCCCAGCATTTT

d_gene: TRBD2
v_gene: TRBV4-1
j_gene: TRBJ2-7
abundance: once
CDR3aa: CASSQERGGTSHGEQYF
CDR3nt: TGCGCCAGCAGCCAAGAACGAGGGGGGACTAGTCATGGCGAGCAGTACTTC

d_gene: TRBD1
v_gene: TRBV6-5
j_gene: TRBJ1-3
abundance: -
CDR3aa: CASSYSGGLGNTIYF
CDR3nt: TGTGCCAGCAGTTACTCAGGGGGCTTAGGAAACACCATATATTTT

d_gene: TRBD1
v_gene: TRBV6-6
j_gene: TRBJ2-7
abundance: once
CDR3aa: CASSYGQGAYEQYF
CDR3nt: TGTGCCAGCAGTTACGGGCAGGGGGCCTACGAGCAGTACTTC

d_gene: -
v_gene: TRBV6-1
j_gene: TRBJ2-3
abundance: -
CDR3aa: CASSEGGPTDTQYF
CDR3nt: TGTGCCAGCAGTGAGGGCGGGCCCACAGATACGCAGTATTTT

d_gene: -
v_gene: TRBV7-5
j_gene: TRBJ2-7
abundance: -
CDR3aa: CARSPPTVREQYF
CDR3nt: TGTGCCAGAAGCCCACCGACAGTGAGGGAGCAGTACTTC